Each of the 32 T cell receptor beta chains below was sequenced from the same sample in a study of blood T cells in healthy people across ages. Primers used in a second PCR of roughly 6 to 11 cycles were a sample-barcoded 5' primer and a J-beta primer mix. TCRdb re-called the 5' RACE reads through MiXCR, storing one row per CDR3 protein. The table has approximately 1.5 million distinct CDR3 sequences, about 35% seen once; the top ten hold about 11%. Input material: blood. The receptor set was obtained from a woman in her twenties or thirties in good health.

With respect to this clonotype: A junction end diverges from the germline sequence, so it may reflect a read error. The chain uses TRBV28 and TRBJ2-1; maybe TRBD2 (5 bases). This CDR3 comprises 17 residues. Germline CDR1 and CDR2: MDHEN and SYDVKM. This CDR3 reads CAGSRNVARSSYNEQFF. CDR3 bases: TGTGCCGGCAGCCGAAACGTAGCGCGGAGCTCCTACAATGAGCAGTTCTTC.

The gene calls are TRBV19 and TRBJ2-7; D is possibly TRBD2 (5 bases). V lost 0 bases to trimming and J lost 3 bases, with 15 bases between them. Looked up from germline, CDR1 is LNHDA and CDR2 is SQIVND (reference sequence). There are 16 residues in the CDR3. The CDR3 here is CASSIDSTGNLYEQYF. The CDR3 bases are TGTGCCAGTAGTATAGATTCAACGGGGAACCTCTACGAGCAGTACTTC. Full variable domain (remainder filled in from reference TRBV19 and TRBJ2-7): DGGITQSPKYLFRKEGQNVTLSCEQNLNHDAMYWYRQDPGQGLRLIYYSQIVNDFQKGDIAEGYSVSREKKESFPLTVTSAQKNPTAFYLCASSIDSTGNLYEQYFGPGTRLTVT.

Notes on this clonotype: At one end the junction does not follow the germline gene, possibly because of a read error. The chain combines TRBV12-3 or TRBV12-4 with TRBJ2-7, with D unclear. The CDR3 is 11 residues long. The CDR3 is CASSSIDEQYF. CDR3 in DNA: TGTGCCAGCAGTTCGATAGACGAGCAGTATTTC.

The CDR3 DNA sequence: TGCAGTGCCCCCGGGACAGGGACTGAAGCTTTCTTT. Its translation: CSAPGTGTEAFF. This rearrangement joins TRBV20-1 to TRBJ1-1; TRBD1 agrees at 9 bases. V gave up 6 bases and J gave up 5 bases; unmatched junction bases: 4. The CDR3 has 12 residues. Germline V gene data show CDR1 as DFQATT and CDR2 as SNEGSKA (reference sequence).

This clonotype was observed once. The chain links TRBV5-1 to TRBJ1-1, with 9 bases matching TRBD1. The V gene end was trimmed by 3 bases and the J gene end by 5 bases; junction bases not matched to a gene: 8. The V gene's germline CDR1 is SGHRS and CDR2 YFSETQ. This CDR3 is built from 15 residues. Here the CDR3 reads CASSSTIQGATEAFF. The CDR3 coding sequence is TGCGCCAGCAGCTCCACTATACAGGGGGCGACTGAAGCTTTCTTT.

This clonotype occurred once. This chain joins TRBV6-1 and TRBJ2-7; 14 nucleotides match TRBD2. V lost 7 bases to trimming and J lost 0 bases; unmatched junction nucleotides: 8. CDR1 MNHNS and CDR2 SASEGT come from the germline V gene. This CDR3 has 17 amino acids. The CDR3: CASMGGGLAGGSYEQYF. The CDR3 DNA reads TGTGCCAGCATGGGCGGCGGACTAGCGGGAGGCTCCTACGAGCAGTACTTC.

Turning to this clonotype: A much larger clone lies a single base off, so this may be a read error. This chain uses TRBV10-2 with TRBJ2-5; D call uncertain. This CDR3 is built from 13 residues. The ends were cut back, 3 bases at V and 11 bases at J, with 16 bases in the middle. Germline assignment: CDR1 WSHSY and CDR2 SAAADI. CDR3 sequence reads: CASSDARHDGQYF. For the CDR3, the DNA is TGCGCCAGCAGTGATGCACGGCACGACGGTCAGTACTTC.

The J gene is TRBJ2-5, the V gene TRBV12-5; D call uncertain. V was shortened by 4 bases and J by 4 bases, with 13 bases between the two germline ends. Germline V gene lookup returns CDR1 LGHNT and CDR2 FRNRAP. This CDR3 has 14 amino acids. CDR3 bases: TGTGCTAGTGGTTCCTCTTCTGTTTTAGAGACCCAGTACTTC. Translating it yields CASGSSSVLETQYF.

The V call is TRBV28, the J call TRBJ2-1; possibly TRBD2 for D (6 bases). CDR1 and CDR2 (germline): MDHEN, SYDVKM. V lost 5 bases and J 4 bases, leaving 15 bases between the germline ends. This CDR3 contains 15 residues. The CDR3 reads CASSASGTVYNEQFF. CDR3 nucleotides: TGTGCCAGCAGTGCATCCGGGACTGTTTACAATGAGCAGTTCTTC.

The V and J genes are TRBV30 and TRBJ1-5; D is ambiguous. The CDR3 runs to 15 residues. Looked up from germline, CDR1 is GTSNPN and CDR2 is SVGIG (reference sequence). Deletions cut 1 base from V and 5 bases from J, with 15 bases between. In DNA, the CDR3 is TGTGCCTGGAGTGGTGCAGCCTCGAGCCATCAGCCCCAGCATTTT. Its translation is CAWSGAASSHQPQHF.

This clonotype was counted between two and nine times. The chain's CDR3 is CASSQVRSQTSGETQYF. CDR3 DNA sequence: TGCGCCAGCAGCCAAGTAAGATCCCAGACTAGCGGGGAGACCCAGTACTTC. The rearrangement uses TRBV4-1 and TRBJ2-5, with TRBD2 identical over 10 bases. V gave up 1 base and J gave up 5 bases; unmatched junction bases: 10. This CDR3 region has 17 residues. Germline V gives CDR1 MGHRA, CDR2 YSYEKL.

A remark on this clonotype: One junction end does not reproduce the germline sequence, and a read error may be involved. The chain employs TRBV4-2 and TRBJ2-3; no definite D call. From germline, CDR1 is LGHNA and CDR2 YNFKEQ. CDR3 length: 14 amino acids. The CDR3: CARSPRPGTDTQYF. As DNA, the CDR3 is TGTGCCAGAAGCCCCCGCCCGGGCACAGATACGCAGTATTTT.

This clonotype was recorded a few times. The V and J genes are TRBV7-2 and TRBJ2-1; possibly TRBD2 for D (6 bases). The germline V and J ends were trimmed by 1 base and 9 bases, with 13 bases remaining between them. In germline, CDR1 is SGHTA, CDR2 FQGNSA. CDR3 length equals 14 residues. The CDR3 nucleotides read TGTGCCAGCAGCTTAGAACCGGGGGTCGGTGAGCAGTTCTTC. The encoded protein is CASSLEPGVGEQFF.

This clonotype was observed a handful of times. The rearrangement joins TRBV6-5 to TRBJ2-1; TRBD2 might be the D (5 bases). V gave up 7 bases and J gave up 8 bases, with 15 bases separating them. This CDR3 comprises 13 residues. Germline-derived CDR1 and CDR2 are MNHEY and SVGAGI. The CDR3 coding sequence is TGTGCCAGCACCCCAGGAGGAAACGATGAGCAGTTCTTC. Translated: CASTPGGNDEQFF.

The table lists this clonotype with many counts. This rearrangement joins TRBV13 to TRBJ2-7; perhaps TRBD2 as D (7 bases). Trimming took 2 bases from V and 2 from J, leaving 10 bases between them. CDR1 and CDR2 from the germline V gene are PRHDT and FYEKMQ (reference sequence). The length of the CDR3 is 14 residues. The CDR3 loop is CASSLIGGPYEQYF. The CDR3 region has the DNA TGTGCCAGCAGCTTAATCGGGGGGCCCTACGAGCAGTACTTC.

This clonotype was recorded many times. V and J are TRBV4-1 and TRBJ1-2; D is unresolved. CDR3 length: 13 residues. The germline V gene encodes CDR1 MGHRA and CDR2 YSYEKL. Trimming left V 1 base short and J 5 bases short, with 8 bases between. The CDR3: CASSQGTEYGYTF. The CDR3 DNA sequence: TGCGCCAGCAGCCAAGGGACGGAATATGGCTACACCTTC.

This clonotype was detected a few times. This rearrangement joins TRBV28 to TRBJ2-3; 7 nucleotides agree with TRBD2. Germline V lookup: CDR1 MDHEN, CDR2 SYDVKM. This CDR3 comprises 14 residues. The trim removed 5 bases at V and 5 bases at J, leaving 7 bases unmatched. CDR3 in amino acids: CASSGVGGQDTQYF. The CDR3 DNA reads as TGTGCCAGCAGTGGAGTGGGAGGGCAAGATACGCAGTATTTT.

The genes are TRBV24-1 and TRBJ1-2, with TRBD1 matching 8 bases. This CDR3 comprises 12 residues. Trimming removed 6 bases from V and 7 bases from J; junction bases left unmatched: 3. The germline CDR1 and CDR2 sequences are KGHDR and SFDVKD. The CDR3 nucleotides are TGTGCCACCAGTCAGGGGGCAGGTGGCTACACCTTC. It specifies CATSQGAGGYTF.

This chain links TRBV7-8 with TRBJ2-1; 11 bases align to TRBD1. The J call is doubtful: the DNA matches TRBJ2-7 better. Germline CDR1 reads SGHVS; CDR2 reads FQNEAQ. CDR3 length: 18 amino acids. This CDR3 reads CASSSGTGGLSSYNEQYF. DNA of the CDR3: TGTGCCAGCAGCTCCGGGACAGGGGGACTCAGCTCCTACAATGAGCAGTACTTC.

The chain combines TRBV20-1 with TRBJ2-7; TRBD1 agrees at 11 bases. The CDR3 covers 15 residues. Germline V gene sequence: CDR1 DFQATT, CDR2 SNEGSKA (reference sequence). Trimming at V came to 6 bases and at J to 4 bases, leaving 11 bases not matched to a gene. CDR3 DNA sequence: TGCAGTGCCACGCCCCGGACAGGGGGCTTGTACGAGCAGTACTTC. Amino acid sequence: CSATPRTGGLYEQYF.

This chain links TRBV9 with TRBJ2-3; the match to TRBD2 covers 8 bases. Germline V gene sequence: CDR1 SGDLS, CDR2 YYNGEE. V dropped 4 bases and J dropped 2; count of bases not matched to a gene: 6. This CDR3 contains 15 residues. CDR3 nucleotide sequence: TGTGCCAGCAGCAAATCGGGAGGGTCCACAGATACGCAGTATTTT. This encodes CASSKSGGSTDTQYF. The full variable domain, rest sourced from reference TRBV9 and TRBJ2-3, is DSGVTQTPKHLITATGQRVTLRCSPRSGDLSVYWYQQSLDQGLQFLIQYYNGEERAKGNILERFSAQQFPDLHSELNLSSLELGDSALYFCASSKSGGSTDTQYFGPGTRLTVL.

This clonotype turned up a few times. The J gene is TRBJ2-5, the V gene TRBV5-1; no clear D gene. Germline CDR1 and CDR2: SGHRS and YFSETQ. Deletions cut 4 bases from V and 3 bases from J, with 13 bases between. There are 14 residues in the CDR3. CDR3 residues: CASSTMPDKETQYF. The DNA of the CDR3 is TGCGCCAGCAGCACCATGCCGGATAAAGAGACCCAGTACTTC.

A few counts support this clonotype. The CDR3 protein is CASTPEQGGEQYF. The CDR3 DNA reads TGTGCCAGCACTCCGGAACAGGGGGGTGAGCAGTACTTC. The J gene is TRBJ2-5, the V gene TRBV6-1; 8 bases fit TRBD1. The CDR3 covers 13 residues. V lost 7 bases, J lost 11 bases, and 12 bases stayed unmatched. In germline, CDR1 is MNHNS, CDR2 SASEGT.

This sequence joins TRBV5-1 and TRBJ2-1; no clear D. CDR3 length equals 16 residues. Trimming pared 0 bases from V and 0 bases from J, leaving 10 bases between. The germline CDR1 and CDR2 sequences are SGHRS and YFSETQ. The CDR3 coding sequence is TGCGCCAGCAGCTTGGCTACTTTTAGCTCCTACAATGAGCAGTTCTTC. Translating it yields CASSLATFSSYNEQFF.

V gene TRBV20-1 combines with J gene TRBJ2-7; D is unclear. CDR1 and CDR2 from the germline V gene are DFQATT and SNEGSKA (reference sequence). V was cut by 3 bases and J by 7 bases, with 13 bases left in between. The CDR3 spans 12 residues. The CDR3 region has the DNA TGCAGTGCTAGCTCCCTCGAAAAAGAGCAGTACTTC. The encoded protein is CSASSLEKEQYF.

The table lists this clonotype with many counts. For the CDR3, the DNA is TGCAGCGTTGTGGGGGGCATTTCCGACAGCTCCTACGAGCAGTACTTC. Its protein product is CSVVGGISDSSYEQYF. The chain joins TRBV29-1 to TRBJ2-7; D may be TRBD1 or TRBD2 (6 bases each). The ends were cut back, 4 bases at V and 0 bases at J, with 19 bases in the middle. The CDR3 sequence is 16 residues long. Looked up from germline, CDR1 is SQVTM and CDR2 is ANQGSEA.

This clonotype was seen only a few times. The chain carries TRBV28 and TRBJ1-2, with D hard to call. Trimming pared 2 bases from V and 7 bases from J, leaving 8 bases between. CDR1 and CDR2 (germline): MDHEN, SYDVKM. This CDR3 spans 12 amino acids. The CDR3 region is CASSLLDFGYTF. The CDR3 coding sequence is TGTGCCAGCAGTTTACTCGATTTTGGCTACACCTTC.

This clonotype was counted only a few times. The V and J genes are TRBV20-1 and TRBJ2-3; D may be TRBD1 or TRBD2 (5 bases each). Trimming took 3 bases from V and 2 from J, leaving 12 bases between them. The germline V gene encodes CDR1 DFQATT and CDR2 SNEGSKA (reference sequence). CDR3 size: 14 residues. CDR3 protein: CSARGSGTTDTQYF. CDR3 coding DNA: TGCAGTGCTAGGGGATCGGGGACCACAGATACGCAGTATTTT.

J is TRBJ2-1 and V is TRBV14; maybe TRBD2 (6 bases). The CDR3 extends over 17 amino acids. The V gene lost 4 bases and the J gene lost 4 bases, with 20 bases spanning the gap. Germline assignment: CDR1 SGHDN and CDR2 FVKESK. CDR3 amino acids: CASSRWSPRDGYNEQFF. The CDR3 coding sequence is TGTGCCAGCAGCCGGTGGTCCCCGCGGGATGGATACAATGAGCAGTTCTTC.

The table lists this clonotype with a few counts. The V call is TRBV20-1, the J call TRBJ2-1, with D hard to call. The CDR3 is 14 amino acids. Germline-derived CDR1 and CDR2 are DFQATT and SNEGSKA (reference sequence). The V end lost 5 bases, the J end lost 2 bases, and 13 bases lay between the germline ends. CDR3 loop: CSARTAKTYNEQFF. CDR3 coding DNA: TGCAGTGCTCGAACGGCCAAGACCTACAATGAGCAGTTCTTC.

The chain links TRBV9 to TRBJ2-5; the D is unclear. The ends were cut back, 3 bases at V and 2 bases at J, with 14 bases in the middle. CDR1 and CDR2 (germline): SGDLS, YYNGEE. The CDR3 consists of 15 residues. The CDR3 spells CASSEGSRKQETQYF. CDR3 nucleotides: TGTGCCAGCAGCGAAGGTAGCAGAAAACAAGAGACCCAGTACTTC.

In its sample, this clonotype was seen a few times. It may be a read error: a sequence one base away is much more abundant. J is TRBJ2-7 and V is TRBV3-1; unclear D gene. Trimming took off 1 base at V and 7 bases at J, with 5 bases between the two ends. Germline V gives CDR1 LGHDT, CDR2 YNNKEL (reference sequence). This CDR3 contains 11 residues. The CDR3 DNA is TGTGCCAGCAGCCAAGGCCAGGAGCAGTACTTC. This codes for CASSQGQEQYF.